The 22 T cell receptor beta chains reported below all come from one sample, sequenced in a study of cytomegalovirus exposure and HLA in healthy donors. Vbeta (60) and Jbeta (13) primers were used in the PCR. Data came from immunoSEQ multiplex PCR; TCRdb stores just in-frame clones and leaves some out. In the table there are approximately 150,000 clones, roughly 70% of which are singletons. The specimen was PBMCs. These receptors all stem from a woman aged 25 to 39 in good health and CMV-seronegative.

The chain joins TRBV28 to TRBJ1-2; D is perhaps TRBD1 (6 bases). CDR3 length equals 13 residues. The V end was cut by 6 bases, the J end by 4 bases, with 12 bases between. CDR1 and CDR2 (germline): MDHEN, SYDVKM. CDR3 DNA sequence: TGTGCCAGCAGGGACAGTACTACCTATGGCTACACCTTC. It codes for CASRDSTTYGYTF.

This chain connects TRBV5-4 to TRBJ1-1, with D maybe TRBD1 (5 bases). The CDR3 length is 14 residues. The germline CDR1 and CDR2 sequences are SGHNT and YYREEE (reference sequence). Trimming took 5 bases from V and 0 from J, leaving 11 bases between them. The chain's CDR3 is CASRRGGMNTEAFF. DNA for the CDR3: TGTGCCAGCAGGCGGGGGGGGATGAACACTGAAGCTTTCTTT. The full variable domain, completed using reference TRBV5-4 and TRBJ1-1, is ETGVTQSPTHLIKTRGQQVTLRCSSQSGHNTVSWYQQALGQGPQFIFQYYREEENGRGNFPPRFSGLQFPNYSSELNVNALELDDSALYLCASRRGGMNTEAFFGQGTRLTVV.

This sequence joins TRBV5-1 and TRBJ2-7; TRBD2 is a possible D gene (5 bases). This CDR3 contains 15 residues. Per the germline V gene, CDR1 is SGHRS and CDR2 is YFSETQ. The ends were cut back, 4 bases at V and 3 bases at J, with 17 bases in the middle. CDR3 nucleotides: TGCGCCAGCAGCCCGGCGGGCCAAAAACACTACGAGCAGTACTTC. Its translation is CASSPAGQKHYEQYF.

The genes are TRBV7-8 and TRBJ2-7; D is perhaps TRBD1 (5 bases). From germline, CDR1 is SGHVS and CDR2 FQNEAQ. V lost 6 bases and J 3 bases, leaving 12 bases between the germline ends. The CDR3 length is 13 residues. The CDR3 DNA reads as TGTGCCAGCAGGCAAGGGGCCCTCTACGAGCAGTACTTC. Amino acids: CASRQGALYEQYF. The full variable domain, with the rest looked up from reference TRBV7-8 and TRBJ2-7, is GAGVSQSPRYKVAKRGQDVALRCDPISGHVSLFWYQQALGQGPEFLTYFQNEAQLDKSGLPSDRFFAERPEGSVSTLKIQRTQQEDSAVYLCASRQGALYEQYFGPGTRLTVT.

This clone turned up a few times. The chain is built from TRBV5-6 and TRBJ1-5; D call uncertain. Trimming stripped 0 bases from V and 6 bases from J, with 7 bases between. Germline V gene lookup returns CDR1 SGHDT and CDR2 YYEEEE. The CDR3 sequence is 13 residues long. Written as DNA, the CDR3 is TGTGCCAGCAGCTTGGGGGGAGGTCAGCCCCAGCATTTT. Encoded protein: CASSLGGGQPQHF.

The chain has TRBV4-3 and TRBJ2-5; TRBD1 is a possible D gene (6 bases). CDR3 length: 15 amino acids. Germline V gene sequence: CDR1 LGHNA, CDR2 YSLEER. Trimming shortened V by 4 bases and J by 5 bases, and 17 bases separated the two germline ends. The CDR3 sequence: CASSLILQGEETQYF. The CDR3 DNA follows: TGCGCCAGCAGCCTCATCTTACAGGGCGAGGAGACCCAGTACTTC.

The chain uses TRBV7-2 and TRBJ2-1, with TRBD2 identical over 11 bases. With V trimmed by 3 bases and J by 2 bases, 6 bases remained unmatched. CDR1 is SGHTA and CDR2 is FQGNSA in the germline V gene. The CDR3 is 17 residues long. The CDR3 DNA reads TGTGCCAGCAGCTTGCCCGTACTAGCGGGAGCCTACAATGAGCAGTTCTTC. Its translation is CASSLPVLAGAYNEQFF.

The CDR3 DNA reads as TGTGCCAGCACCCCGGGAAGGGTGAACAATGAGCAGTTCTTC. Translated: CASTPGRVNNEQFF. The rearrangement links TRBV7-2 to TRBJ2-1; perhaps TRBD2 as D (5 bases). Germline lookup yields CDR1 SGHTA and CDR2 FQGNSA. Trimming took off 7 bases at V and 5 bases at J, with 15 bases between the two ends. The CDR3 is 14 amino acids.

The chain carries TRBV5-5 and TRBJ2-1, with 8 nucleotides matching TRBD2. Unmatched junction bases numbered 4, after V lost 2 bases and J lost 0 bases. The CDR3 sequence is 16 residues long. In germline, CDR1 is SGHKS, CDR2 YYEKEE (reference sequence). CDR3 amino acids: CASSFGGRSSYNEQFF. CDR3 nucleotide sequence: TGTGCCAGCAGCTTCGGCGGGAGGAGCTCCTACAATGAGCAGTTCTTC. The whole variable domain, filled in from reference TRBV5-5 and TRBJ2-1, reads DAGVTQSPTHLIKTRGQQVTLRCSPISGHKSVSWYQQVLGQGPQFIFQYYEKEERGRGNFPDRFSARQFPNYSSELNVNALLLGDSALYLCASSFGGRSSYNEQFFGPGTRLTVL.

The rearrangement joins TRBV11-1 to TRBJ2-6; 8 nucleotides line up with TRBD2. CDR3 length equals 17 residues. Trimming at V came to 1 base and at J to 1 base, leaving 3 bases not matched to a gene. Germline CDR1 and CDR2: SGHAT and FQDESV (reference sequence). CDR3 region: CASSLGGGRSGANVLTF. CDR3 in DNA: TGTGCCAGCAGCTTAGGCGGGGGGAGGTCTGGGGCCAACGTCCTGACTTTC.

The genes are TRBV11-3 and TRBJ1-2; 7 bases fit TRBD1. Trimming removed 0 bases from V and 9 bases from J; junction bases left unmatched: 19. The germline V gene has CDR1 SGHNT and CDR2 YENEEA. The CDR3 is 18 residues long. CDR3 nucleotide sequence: TGTGCCAGCAGCTTAGATAGGCGACAGGGCGATGGAGATTCTCGCTACACCTTC. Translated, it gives CASSLDRRQGDGDSRYTF. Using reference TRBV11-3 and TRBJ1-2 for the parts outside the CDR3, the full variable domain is EAGVVQSPRYKIIEKKQPVAFWCNPISGHNTLYWYLQNLGQGPELLIRYENEEAVDDSQLPKDRFSAERLKGVDSTLKIQPAELGDSAVYLCASSLDRRQGDGDSRYTFGSGTRLTVV.

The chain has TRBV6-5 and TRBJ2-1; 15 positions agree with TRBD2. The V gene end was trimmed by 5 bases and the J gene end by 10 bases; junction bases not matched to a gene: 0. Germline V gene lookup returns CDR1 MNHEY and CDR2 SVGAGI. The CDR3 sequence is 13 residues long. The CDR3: CASSGLAGGEQFF. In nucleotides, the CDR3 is TGTGCCAGCAGTGGACTAGCGGGGGGGGAGCAGTTCTTC.

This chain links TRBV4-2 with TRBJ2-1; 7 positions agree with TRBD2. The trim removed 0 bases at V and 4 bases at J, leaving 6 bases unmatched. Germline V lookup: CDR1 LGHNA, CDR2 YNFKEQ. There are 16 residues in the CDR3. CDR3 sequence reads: CASSQDRLADYNEQFF. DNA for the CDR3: TGTGCCAGCAGCCAAGATCGCCTAGCGGATTACAATGAGCAGTTCTTC.

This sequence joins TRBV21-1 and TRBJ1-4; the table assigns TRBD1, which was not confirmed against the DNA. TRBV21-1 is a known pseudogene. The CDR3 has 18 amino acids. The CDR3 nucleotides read TGTGCCAGCAGCACCAATCACGAGAAGAGACAGATAAACGAAAAACTGTTTTTT. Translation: CASSTNHEKRQINEKLFF.

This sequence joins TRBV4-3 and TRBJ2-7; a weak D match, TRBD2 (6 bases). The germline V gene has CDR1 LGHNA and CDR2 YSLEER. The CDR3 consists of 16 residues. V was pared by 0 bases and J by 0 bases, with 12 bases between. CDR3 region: CASSQDPGVGSYEQYF. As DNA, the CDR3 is TGCGCCAGCAGCCAAGACCCGGGGGTCGGCTCCTACGAGCAGTACTTC.

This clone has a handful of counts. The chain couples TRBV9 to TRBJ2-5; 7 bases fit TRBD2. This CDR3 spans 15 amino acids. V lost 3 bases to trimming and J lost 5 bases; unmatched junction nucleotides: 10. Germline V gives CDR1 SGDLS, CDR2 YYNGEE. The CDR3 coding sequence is TGTGCCAGCAGCGCCGGACTAGAAGGCGCTGAGACCCAGTACTTC. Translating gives CASSAGLEGAETQYF.

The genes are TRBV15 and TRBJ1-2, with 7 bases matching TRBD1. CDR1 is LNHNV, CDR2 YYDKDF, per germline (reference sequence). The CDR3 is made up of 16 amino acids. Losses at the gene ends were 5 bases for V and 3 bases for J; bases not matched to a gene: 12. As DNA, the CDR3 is TGTGCCACCAGCCCTGTTGAGGGACAGACGTACTATGGCTACACCTTC. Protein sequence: CATSPVEGQTYYGYTF.

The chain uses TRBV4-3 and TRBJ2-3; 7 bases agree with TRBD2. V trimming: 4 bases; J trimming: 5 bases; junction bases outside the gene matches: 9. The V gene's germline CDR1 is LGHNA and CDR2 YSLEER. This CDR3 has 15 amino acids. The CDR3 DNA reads TGCGCCAGCAGCCCAAGCGGGGTGCTTCGAGATACGCAGTATTTT. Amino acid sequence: CASSPSGVLRDTQYF.

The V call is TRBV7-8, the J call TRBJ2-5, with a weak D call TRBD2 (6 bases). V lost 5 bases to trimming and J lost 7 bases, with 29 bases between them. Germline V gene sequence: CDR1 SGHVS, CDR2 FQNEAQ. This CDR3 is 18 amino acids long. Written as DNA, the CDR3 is TGTGCCAGCAGCCAATGGACTCGATCGGGGACTGGGGCTTCGACCCAGTACTTC. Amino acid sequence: CASSQWTRSGTGASTQYF.

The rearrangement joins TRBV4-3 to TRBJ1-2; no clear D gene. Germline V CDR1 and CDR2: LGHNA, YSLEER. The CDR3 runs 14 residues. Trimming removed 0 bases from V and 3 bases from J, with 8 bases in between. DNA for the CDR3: TGCGCCAGCAGCCAAGATAACAGAGACTATGGCTACACCTTC. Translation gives CASSQDNRDYGYTF.

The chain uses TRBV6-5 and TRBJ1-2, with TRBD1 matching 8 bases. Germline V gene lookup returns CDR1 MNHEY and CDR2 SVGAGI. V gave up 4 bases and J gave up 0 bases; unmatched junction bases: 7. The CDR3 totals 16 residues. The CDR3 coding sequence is TGTGCCAGCAGTTCAAACAGGGGGACCCCTAACTATGGCTACACCTTC. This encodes CASSSNRGTPNYGYTF.

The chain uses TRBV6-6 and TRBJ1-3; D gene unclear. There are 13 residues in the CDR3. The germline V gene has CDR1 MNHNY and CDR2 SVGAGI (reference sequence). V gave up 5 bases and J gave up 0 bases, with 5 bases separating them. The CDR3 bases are TGTGCCAGCAGTGGCAGCTCTGGAAACACCATATATTTT. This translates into CASSGSSGNTIYF.